The present T cell receptor beta chain was sequenced within a study of cytomegalovirus exposure and HLA in healthy donors. V dropped 7 bases and J dropped 2; count of bases not matched to a gene: 12. Germline V gene data show CDR1 as ENHRY and CDR2 as SYGVKD. There are 17 residues in the CDR3. Overall study findings and caveats: Per a later analysis, about 15,000 TCR beta sequences showed association with HLA alleles at 0.05 false discovery rate. Differences between HLA loci emerged in a later analysis of TCR association rates, with DRB1 most and HLA-C fewest. Sequencing artifact likely explains a cluster of highly shared sequence variants. Confirmation was obtained in vitro that a few CMV-associated chains are specific for CMV antigens.

Worth noting for this clone: Its antigen is still unknown.

Primers: 60 Vbeta forward and 13 Jbeta reverse. The assay was immunoSEQ multiplex PCR, and TCRdb's table has in-frame clones only and misses some. The sample has more than 70,000 clones. This receptor was obtained from a woman aged 55-69 years in good health and CMV-seronegative. This sequence joins TRBV10-3 and TRBJ2-3; 10 bases are a match to TRBD2. What was sequenced was PBMCs. The CDR3 DNA sequence: TGTGCCATCACAGCCCAGAGCGGGAGGGCCCCCACAGATACGCAGTATTTT. Encoded protein: CAITAQSGRAPTDTQYF.